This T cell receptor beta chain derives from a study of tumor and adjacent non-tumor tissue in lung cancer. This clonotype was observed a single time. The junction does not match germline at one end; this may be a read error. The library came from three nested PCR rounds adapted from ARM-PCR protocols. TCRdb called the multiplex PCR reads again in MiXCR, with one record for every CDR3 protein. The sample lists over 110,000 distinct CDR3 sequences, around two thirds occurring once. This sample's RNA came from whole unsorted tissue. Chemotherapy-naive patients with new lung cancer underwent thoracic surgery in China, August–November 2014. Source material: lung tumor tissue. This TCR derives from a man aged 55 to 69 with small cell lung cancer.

For the CDR3, the DNA is TGTGTCAGCAGGCGCGGGACAGAAAATTTACCCCTCCACTTT. As protein: CVSRRGTENLPLHF. V and J are TRBV11-3 and TRBJ1-6; 7 positions agree with TRBD1. There are 14 residues in the CDR3. The V gene's germline CDR1 is SGHNT and CDR2 YENEEA.